These 26 T cell receptor beta chains share one sample of origin, sequenced in a study of identical twins. TCRdb reanalysed the 5' RACE reads using MiXCR and keeps one entry per CDR3 protein. The sample records roughly 540,000 distinct CDR3 sequences, about 20% being singletons. The same specimen was also included in a second study, on T cells expressing NK-cell markers.

Sequencing used CD4+ T cells sorted from blood. The receptors were sampled from a woman younger than 30 in good health.

The chain employs TRBV7-2 and TRBJ2-2; 7 nucleotides line up with TRBD2. Germline lookup yields CDR1 SGHTA and CDR2 FQGNSA. J was trimmed by 5 bases and V by 3 bases; bases with no gene match: 9. CDR3 size: 16 residues. DNA of the CDR3: TGTGCCAGCAGCTTTAGGGGAGGGCCACGAACCGGGGAGCTGTTTTTT. Translating it yields CASSFRGGPRTGELFF.

V usage is TRBV29-1 and J usage is TRBJ2-5, with no clear D. CDR3 length: 12 residues. Trimming left V 3 bases short and J 4 bases short, with 9 bases between. Germline V lookup: CDR1 SQVTM, CDR2 ANQGSEA. The chain's CDR3 is CSVELGSETQYF. In nucleotides, the CDR3 is TGCAGCGTTGAGTTGGGATCAGAGACCCAGTACTTC.

The chain uses TRBV6-2 or TRBV6-3 and TRBJ2-3; TRBD2 matches at 8 bases. The CDR3 covers 18 residues. Germline CDR1 reads MNHEY; CDR2 reads SVGEGT. V shed 3 bases, J shed 4 bases, and the junction held 15 bases outside the gene matches. The CDR3 sequence: CASSYRLDAGGRADTQYF. In nucleotides, the CDR3 is TGTGCCAGCAGTTATCGGCTCGATGCGGGAGGACGCGCAGATACGCAGTATTTT.

This clonotype was counted between two and nine times. V gene TRBV10-3 combines with J gene TRBJ1-4; D is unclear. Trimming left V 3 bases short and J 8 bases short, with 10 bases between. In germline, CDR1 is ENHRY, CDR2 SYGVKD. This CDR3 contains 13 residues. CDR3 sequence (DNA): TGTGCCATCAGTGATACCTGGGGAGAAAAACTGTTTTTT. Protein product: CAISDTWGEKLFF.

V usage is TRBV27 and J usage is TRBJ2-7, with TRBD2 identical over 9 bases. V gave up 5 bases and J gave up 3 bases; unmatched junction bases: 17. Germline CDR1 reads MNHEY; CDR2 reads SMNVEV (reference sequence). The CDR3 has 18 residues. CDR3 residues: CASSLLPPTSGSIYEQYF. In DNA form, the CDR3 reads TGTGCCAGCAGTCTCCTTCCCCCGACTAGCGGAAGTATCTACGAGCAGTACTTC.

This clonotype was picked up many times. V and J are TRBV12-3 or TRBV12-4 and TRBJ2-1; D is ambiguous. Trimming took 10 bases from V and 6 from J, leaving 16 bases between them. The CDR3 is made up of 13 amino acids. In nucleotides, the CDR3 is TGTGCCACTTCTAGGGCGATTGGCAATGAGCAGTTCTTC. Its protein product is CATSRAIGNEQFF.

This clonotype was recorded at least ten times. This sequence joins TRBV29-1 and TRBJ1-2, with unresolved D. Trimming took 3 bases from V and 4 from J, leaving 6 bases between them. Germline V gene lookup returns CDR1 SQVTM and CDR2 ANQGSEA. The CDR3 spans 11 residues. The CDR3 bases are TGCAGCGTTGACAGTGTCTATGGCTACACCTTC. Translated: CSVDSVYGYTF.

This clonotype came up a few times. The chain recombines TRBV10-3 with TRBJ2-7; 11 bases agree with TRBD2. CDR1 and CDR2 (germline): ENHRY, SYGVKD. This CDR3 has 13 residues. J was trimmed by 2 bases and V by 11 bases; bases with no gene match: 5. CDR3 sequence: CALGTSGTYEQYF. CDR3 coding DNA: TGTGCCCTCGGGACTAGCGGAACCTACGAGCAGTACTTC.

The table lists this clonotype with a few counts. This chain joins TRBV6-2 or TRBV6-3 and TRBJ2-1; D is undetermined. CDR1 is MNHEY and CDR2 is SVGEGT in the germline V gene. There are 13 residues in the CDR3. The V end lost 6 bases, the J end lost 4 bases, and 10 bases lay between the germline ends. This CDR3 is CASRDPLYNEQFF. CDR3 nucleotide sequence: TGTGCCAGCAGGGACCCACTTTACAATGAGCAGTTCTTC.

This clonotype has just one count. J is TRBJ2-7 and V is TRBV6-1; 7 bases match TRBD1. Germline V gene sequence: CDR1 MNHNS, CDR2 SASEGT. V lost 7 bases to trimming and J lost 3 bases; unmatched junction nucleotides: 6. The CDR3 consists of 13 residues. CDR3 sequence reads: CASTDRVYYEQYF. For the CDR3, the DNA is TGTGCCAGCACTGACAGGGTCTACTACGAGCAGTACTTC.

The V call is TRBV7-3, the J call TRBJ2-1; D possibly matches TRBD1 or TRBD2 (6 bases each). V shed 5 bases and J shed 7 bases, with 21 bases lying between them. Germline assignment: CDR1 SGHTA and CDR2 FQGTGA. The CDR3 consists of 16 residues. CDR3 nucleotides: TGTGCCAGCAGCCCCGCAACGGGGGCCGGGGTGAATGAGCAGTTCTTC. As protein: CASSPATGAGVNEQFF.

A few counts support this clonotype. This chain uses TRBV20-1 with TRBJ2-3, with D uncertain. The CDR3 extends over 14 amino acids. Germline V CDR1 and CDR2: DFQATT, SNEGSKA (reference sequence). Trimming cost V 0 bases and J 3 bases, with 10 bases left between them. CDR3 DNA sequence: TGCAGTGCTAGAGACTTCAAAATTACAGATACGCAGTATTTT. Translated, it gives CSARDFKITDTQYF.

This clonotype was seen a handful of times. CDR3 amino acids: CSAPPPSYNEQFF. The CDR3, as DNA: TGCAGTGCCCCCCCACCCTCCTACAATGAGCAGTTCTTC. The chain combines TRBV20-1 with TRBJ2-1; D gene unclear. The CDR3 has 13 amino acids. V was cut by 6 bases and J by 0 bases, with 9 bases left in between. The germline gives CDR1 DFQATT, CDR2 SNEGSKA (reference sequence).

This clonotype was seen at least ten times. The chain carries TRBV27 and TRBJ2-1; D tentatively reads TRBD1 or TRBD2 (5 bases each). The germline CDR1 and CDR2 sequences are MNHEY and SMNVEV (reference sequence). V was pared by 6 bases and J by 9 bases, with 21 bases between. CDR3 size: 15 residues. This CDR3 is CASSEIRDGFGEQFF. Here the CDR3 DNA reads TGTGCCAGCAGCGAAATCCGGGACGGCTTCGGTGAGCAGTTCTTC.

The rearrangement links TRBV12-3 or TRBV12-4 to TRBJ2-7; D is uncertain. The CDR3 totals 12 residues. V gave up 6 bases and J gave up 7 bases, with 13 bases separating them. The CDR3 sequence: CASSRDSREQYF. CDR3 DNA: TGTGCCAGCAGCCGTGACTCAAGGGAGCAGTACTTC.

The V call is TRBV20-1, the J call TRBJ2-5; unclear D gene. The V and J ends lost 3 bases and 5 bases respectively, with 16 bases between them. The CDR3 loop spans 14 amino acids. Germline values: CDR1 DFQATT, CDR2 SNEGSKA (reference sequence). CDR3 nucleotides: TGCAGTGCTAGCTCGGGTTTTGTGGGCGAGACCCAGTACTTC. As protein: CSASSGFVGETQYF.

The V and J genes are TRBV20-1 and TRBJ1-5, with 7 bases that match TRBD1. The germline gives CDR1 DFQATT, CDR2 SNEGSKA (reference sequence). After removal of 6 bases from V and 5 bases from J, the junction contained 7 bases not matched to a gene. The CDR3 is made up of 13 amino acids. The CDR3 sequence: CSAGDREYQPQHF. In DNA form, the CDR3 reads TGCAGTGCCGGTGACAGGGAGTATCAGCCCCAGCATTTT.

This clonotype was seen a handful of times. This rearrangement joins TRBV20-1 to TRBJ1-1; tentatively, D is TRBD1 (6 bases). V was clipped by 6 bases and J by 6 bases, with 17 bases between them. The CDR3 length is 13 residues. Looked up from germline, CDR1 is DFQATT and CDR2 is SNEGSKA (reference sequence). CDR3 nucleotide sequence: TGCAGTGCAGATTCCGGGGGCGGCCCTGAAGCTTTCTTT. As protein: CSADSGGGPEAFF.

The rearrangement joins TRBV10-3 to TRBJ1-3; maybe TRBD1 (6 bases). CDR1 is ENHRY, CDR2 SYGVKD, per germline. Between the trimmed V and J ends, which lost 0 bases and 4 bases, there was a span of 10 bases. The CDR3 has 15 amino acids. DNA of the CDR3: TGTGCCATCAGTGAGTCTAGGCAGGGGGGAAACACCATATATTTT. Amino acid sequence: CAISESRQGGNTIYF.

This clonotype was counted between two and nine times. This chain uses TRBV12-3 or TRBV12-4 with TRBJ2-1; D is undetermined. This CDR3 region has 13 residues. The germline V and J ends were trimmed by 3 bases and 7 bases, with 10 bases remaining between them. For the CDR3, the DNA is TGTGCCAGCAGTTTTCTTCCAGAGAATGAGCAGTTCTTC. It is translated as CASSFLPENEQFF.

The chain employs TRBV4-2 and TRBJ2-2, with D possibly being TRBD1 (5 bases). The CDR3 sequence is 15 residues long. With 3 bases removed from V and 6 bases from J, the gap between germline ends came to 14 bases. CDR1 and CDR2 from the germline V gene are LGHNA and YNFKEQ. The CDR3 nucleotides are TGTGCCAGCAGCCAGGGGCAGGGTGGGCCCGGGGAGCTGTTTTTT. Protein: CASSQGQGGPGELFF.

The rearrangement joins TRBV7-9 to TRBJ2-2; 9 positions match TRBD2. The CDR3 runs to 16 residues. Germline V lookup: CDR1 SEHNR, CDR2 FQNEAQ (reference sequence). The V gene end was trimmed by 2 bases and the J gene end by 3 bases; junction bases not matched to a gene: 4. The CDR3 coding sequence is TGTGCCAGCAGCTTATCCGCGGGAGGGGACACCGGGGAGCTGTTTTTT. Translating gives CASSLSAGGDTGELFF.

The chain uses TRBV20-1 and TRBJ1-5; the match to TRBD1 covers 9 bases. Germline V gene data show CDR1 as DFQATT and CDR2 as SNEGSKA (reference sequence). The ends lost 6 bases at V and 6 bases at J; junction bases unmatched: 6. The CDR3 is 13 residues long. The CDR3 nucleotides read TGCAGTGCGCCGGGACAGGGAAGTCAGCCCCAGCATTTT. Protein: CSAPGQGSQPQHF.

The chain recombines TRBV7-6 with TRBJ2-5; D possibly corresponds to TRBD2 (5 bases). This CDR3 has 18 residues. The V gene's germline CDR1 is SGHVS and CDR2 FNYEAQ. V was shortened by 1 base and J by 3 bases, with 21 bases between the two germline ends. The CDR3 loop is CASSLVVRGPRAEETQYF. The CDR3 bases are TGTGCCAGCAGCTTAGTCGTCCGCGGGCCGCGGGCGGAAGAGACCCAGTACTTC.

The chain carries TRBV7-9 and TRBJ2-5; TRBD1 aligns across 10 bases. Unmatched junction bases numbered 6, after V lost 3 bases and J lost 5 bases. Germline CDR1 reads SEHNR; CDR2 reads FQNEAQ (reference sequence). This CDR3 is 15 amino acids long. The CDR3: CASSFRDRGHETQYF. Written as DNA, the CDR3 is TGTGCCAGCAGCTTTCGAGACAGGGGGCACGAGACCCAGTACTTC. Full variable domain (rest looked up from reference TRBV7-9 and TRBJ2-5): DTGVSQNPRHKITKRGQNVTFRCDPISEHNRLYWYRQTLGQGPEFLTYFQNEAQLEKSRLLSDRFSAERPKGSFSTLEIQRTEQGDSAMYLCASSFRDRGHETQYFGPGTRLLVL.

This clonotype was counted between two and nine times. V gene TRBV7-9 combines with J gene TRBJ2-5; no clear D. The CDR3 has 14 residues. In germline, CDR1 is SEHNR, CDR2 FQNEAQ (reference sequence). Trimming removed 3 bases at V and 0 bases at J, with 8 bases between. The CDR3 DNA reads TGTGCCAGCAGCTTCGTTGAGGACCAAGAGACCCAGTACTTC. It encodes CASSFVEDQETQYF.